Listed below are T cell receptor beta chains from one sample, sequenced in a study of blood T cell repertoires in COVID-19. The table came from immunoSEQ multiplex PCR; TCRdb's copy has only in-frame clones and leaves some out. Among over 100,000 clones listed, about nine tenths were seen once. The source material was peripheral blood. These receptors originate from a woman aged 65 to 85 with COVID-19, enrolled during active disease. Both conserved end residues are part of each CDR3. D genes are given only for firm matches. Some rows have no size entry. The others give once, few or many, or a class for an expanded clone.

DNA: TGTGCCAGCAGTTCGGAAGGAGGCTATGGCTACACCTTC
CDR3: CASSSEGGYGYTF
size: .
J: TRBJ1-2
D: .
V: TRBV2

DNA: TGTGCCAGCATAGGACAGCCAGCGACCGGGGAGCTGTTTTTT
CDR3: CASIGQPATGELFF
size: .
J: TRBJ2-2
D: .
V: TRBV28

DNA: TGTGCCATCAGTGGGACTAGGGTGGAGGTCGGAAACACCATATATTTT
CDR3: CAISGTRVEVGNTIYF
size: .
J: TRBJ1-3
D: .
V: TRBV10-3

DNA: TGTGCCACCCGGGACACCAAGTTCGATAGCAATCAGCCCCAGCATTTT
CDR3: CATRDTKFDSNQPQHF
size: .
J: TRBJ1-5
D: .
V: TRBV19

DNA: TGTGCCAGTAGTATATCCATCAATCAGCCCCAGCATTTT
CDR3: CASSISINQPQHF
size: .
J: TRBJ1-5
D: .
V: TRBV19

DNA: TGTGCCAGCAGCGACAGCTACGAGCAGTACTTC
CDR3: CASSDSYEQYF
size: .
J: TRBJ2-7
D: .
V: TRBV2

DNA: TGCAGCGTTGAGAAGGACAGGAAAACCGCTGAAGCTTTCTTT
CDR3: CSVEKDRKTAEAFF
size: .
J: TRBJ1-1
D: TRBD1
V: TRBV29-1

DNA: TGTGCCAGCGAGCAGGGGAACCAGCCCCAGCATTTT
CDR3: CASEQGNQPQHF
size: .
J: TRBJ1-5
D: .
V: TRBV12-3/TRBV12-4

DNA: TGCGCCAGCAACAGGGGTTCCTACGAGCAGTACTTC
CDR3: CASNRGSYEQYF
size: .
J: TRBJ2-7
D: TRBD1
V: TRBV5-1

DNA: TGTGCCAGCAGTCTTTCAGGGGGAGGCTACGAGCAGTACTTC
CDR3: CASSLSGGGYEQYF
size: few
J: TRBJ2-7
D: .
V: TRBV27

DNA: TGTGCCAGCAGCCAAAGGGGGAATGAAAAACTGTTTTTT
CDR3: CASSQRGNEKLFF
size: .
J: TRBJ1-4
D: .
V: TRBV3-1/TRBV3-2

DNA: TGTGCCTGTCTAGCGGGGGGATTTACAGATACGCAGTATTTT
CDR3: CACLAGGFTDTQYF
size: .
J: TRBJ2-3
D: TRBD2
V: TRBV30

DNA: TGTGCCAGCAGTAAGGGAGACAGGGGCTCAGATACGCAGTATTTT
CDR3: CASSKGDRGSDTQYF
size: few
J: TRBJ2-3
D: TRBD1
V: TRBV7-7

DNA: TGCGCCAGCAGTCCTATGGGCGACAGTAATCAGCCCCAGCATTTT
CDR3: CASSPMGDSNQPQHF
size: .
J: TRBJ1-5
D: .
V: TRBV5-1

DNA: TGTGCCAGCAGCTTCCCCCTGGGACTAGCCCTAAACAATGAGCAGTTCTTC
CDR3: CASSFPLGLALNNEQFF
size: few
J: TRBJ2-1
D: TRBD2
V: TRBV13

DNA: TGTGCCAGCAGTTACAACAGGGGGCAACCTGAGCAGTTCTTC
CDR3: CASSYNRGQPEQFF
size: .
J: TRBJ2-1
D: TRBD1
V: TRBV6-6

DNA: TGTGCCAGCAGCTTGTTGGTCCGGGAAGGAGAGACCCAGTACTTC
CDR3: CASSLLVREGETQYF
size: .
J: TRBJ2-5
D: .
V: TRBV11-2

DNA: TGCAGCGCATCGCAGGGAGGGCCTGAAAAACTGTTTTTT
CDR3: CSASQGGPEKLFF
size: .
J: TRBJ1-4
D: .
V: TRBV29-1

DNA: TGTGCCAGCAGTGGGACAGGCTTCCAAGAGACCCAGTACTTC
CDR3: CASSGTGFQETQYF
size: .
J: TRBJ2-5
D: TRBD1
V: TRBV2

DNA: TGTGCCAGCAGCCAAGATGCAGGGAACGGGAGAGAGACCCAGTACTTC
CDR3: CASSQDAGNGRETQYF
size: .
J: TRBJ2-5
D: .
V: TRBV14

DNA: TGTGCCAGCAGCATTGGACAGGGAGGGGTCTATGGCTACACCTTC
CDR3: CASSIGQGGVYGYTF
size: .
J: TRBJ1-2
D: TRBD1
V: TRBV3-1/TRBV3-2

DNA: TGTGCCAGCAGCCAAGAGGGGGGAGGGTATAATTCACCCCTCCACTTT
CDR3: CASSQEGGGYNSPLHF
size: .
J: TRBJ1-6
D: .
V: TRBV4-2

DNA: TGTGCCAGCAGTCCCCGCCGAACGGGTGAGCAGTACTTC
CDR3: CASSPRRTGEQYF
size: .
J: TRBJ2-7
D: .
V: TRBV27

DNA: TGTGCCAGCAGACAGAAAACGAACACTGAAGCTTTCTTT
CDR3: CASRQKTNTEAFF
size: .
J: TRBJ1-1
D: .
V: TRBV2

DNA: TGTGCCAGCAGTGAAGGTGGGACAGGCGGTGAAAAACTGTTTTTT
CDR3: CASSEGGTGGEKLFF
size: few
J: TRBJ1-4
D: TRBD1
V: TRBV2

DNA: TGTGCCAGCAGTGAAGCCGGGTATAGCAATCAGCCCCAGCATTTT
CDR3: CASSEAGYSNQPQHF
size: few
J: TRBJ1-5
D: .
V: TRBV2

DNA: TGCAGCGTTGATCCCGGGGGGGCCCGGTATGAGCAGTTCTTC
CDR3: CSVDPGGARYEQFF
size: .
J: TRBJ2-1
D: TRBD2
V: TRBV29-1

DNA: TGTGCCAGCAGAATACAGGGCTCTGGCTACACCTTC
CDR3: CASRIQGSGYTF
size: .
J: TRBJ1-2
D: .
V: TRBV28

DNA: TGTGCCAGCAAGGAGGGGGCCGCGGAGACCCAGTACTTC
CDR3: CASKEGAAETQYF
size: .
J: TRBJ2-5
D: .
V: TRBV2

DNA: TGCGCCAGCAGCCCCCCAGGGGCCGGGACAGGGGGTTCACCCCTCCACTTT
CDR3: CASSPPGAGTGGSPLHF
size: .
J: TRBJ1-6
D: TRBD1
V: TRBV4-1

DNA: TGTGCCTGGGGTTCGACAGGGAATGGCTACACCTTC
CDR3: CAWGSTGNGYTF
size: .
J: TRBJ1-2
D: TRBD1
V: TRBV30

DNA: TGTGCCAGCTCTGGGACAGGGGAGTACTCACCCCTCCACTTT
CDR3: CASSGTGEYSPLHF
size: .
J: TRBJ1-6
D: TRBD1
V: TRBV18

DNA: TGTGCCAGCAGCCCCGGACTTAACTATGGCTACACCTTC
CDR3: CASSPGLNYGYTF
size: .
J: TRBJ1-2
D: .
V: TRBV3-1/TRBV3-2

DNA: TGTGCCAGCAGGTCTTGGGGGACAGGGGGCACAGATACGCAGTATTTT
CDR3: CASRSWGTGGTDTQYF
size: .
J: TRBJ2-3
D: TRBD1
V: TRBV5-6

DNA: TGTGCCAGCAGTCGGGGAGGGGGCTCCTACGAGCAGTACTTC
CDR3: CASSRGGGSYEQYF
size: .
J: TRBJ2-7
D: .
V: TRBV6-5

DNA: TGTGCCAGCAGCTTGAGCGGGGTGGGGAACACTGAAGCTTTCTTT
CDR3: CASSLSGVGNTEAFF
size: .
J: TRBJ1-1
D: .
V: TRBV7-9

DNA: TGTGCCAGCAGCACCGAGTACCTCAACTATGGCTACACCTTC
CDR3: CASSTEYLNYGYTF
size: .
J: TRBJ1-2
D: .
V: TRBV7-9

DNA: TGCGCCAGCAGCTCCGACAGGGGGCCCTACGAGCAGTACTTC
CDR3: CASSSDRGPYEQYF
size: .
J: TRBJ2-7
D: TRBD1
V: TRBV5-1

DNA: TGTGCCAGTAGTATGGACAGTTTCAACACCGGGGAGCTGTTTTTT
CDR3: CASSMDSFNTGELFF
size: .
J: TRBJ2-2
D: .
V: TRBV19

DNA: TGTGCCAGTAGTACGACAGTCTCTGGAAACACCATATATTTT
CDR3: CASSTTVSGNTIYF
size: .
J: TRBJ1-3
D: .
V: TRBV19

DNA: TGTGCCAGCAGGGGGTGGACAGGGGGCAACTACGAGCAGTACTTC
CDR3: CASRGWTGGNYEQYF
size: .
J: TRBJ2-7
D: TRBD1
V: TRBV27

DNA: TGTGCCAGCACCGGGACAGGGGGCGGAATTAATCAGCCCCAGCATTTT
CDR3: CASTGTGGGINQPQHF
size: .
J: TRBJ1-5
D: TRBD1
V: TRBV2

DNA: TGCGCCAGCAGCTTTGAAGAGGGACAGGGCTACGAGCAGTACTTC
CDR3: CASSFEEGQGYEQYF
size: .
J: TRBJ2-7
D: TRBD1
V: TRBV5-1

DNA: TGTGCCAGTAGTCCCCGGCGTAGCGGGGGGGCCGAAGATACGCAGTATTTT
CDR3: CASSPRRSGGAEDTQYF
size: few
J: TRBJ2-3
D: TRBD2
V: TRBV19

DNA: TGCGCCAGCAGTAGGGCAGGGGCAAATTCACCCCTCCACTTT
CDR3: CASSRAGANSPLHF
size: .
J: TRBJ1-6
D: .
V: TRBV5-1

DNA: TGCGCCAGCAGCCAAGAAATGGGACAGGTGTACTCCTATAATTCACCCCTCCACTTT
CDR3: CASSQEMGQVYSYNSPLHF
size: .
J: TRBJ1-6
D: TRBD1
V: TRBV4-1

DNA: TGTGCCAGCAGCTTCAGGGATCAGCCCCAGCATTTT
CDR3: CASSFRDQPQHF
size: .
J: TRBJ1-5
D: .
V: TRBV5-8

DNA: TGTGCCAGCAGCCTGTTCGGGAACACTGAAGCTTTCTTT
CDR3: CASSLFGNTEAFF
size: .
J: TRBJ1-1
D: .
V: TRBV2

DNA: TGTGCCAGCTCACCACGGAGGGATACGCAGTATTTT
CDR3: CASSPRRDTQYF
size: .
J: TRBJ2-3
D: .
V: TRBV18

DNA: TGCGCCAGCAGCCCTCAGTCCAGCGCGAGCTACGAGCAGTACTTC
CDR3: CASSPQSSASYEQYF
size: .
J: TRBJ2-7
D: .
V: TRBV5-1

DNA: TGTGCCTGGACGTCGGGTCTGGGCAGGGCGAACACCGGGGAGCTGTTTTTT
CDR3: CAWTSGLGRANTGELFF
size: .
J: TRBJ2-2
D: .
V: TRBV30

DNA: TGTGCCAGCAGTTTCCGGGATGGGAGGAACACTGAAGCTTTCTTT
CDR3: CASSFRDGRNTEAFF
size: .
J: TRBJ1-1
D: .
V: TRBV27

DNA: TGTGCCAGCTCACCACTACCCCCCGGGACAGGCATCATCACGAACTATGGCTACACCTTC
CDR3: CASSPLPPGTGIITNYGYTF
size: .
J: TRBJ1-2
D: TRBD1
V: TRBV18

DNA: TGTGCCAGCAGCTTAGAACCGGGATTCTCCTACGAGCAGTACTTC
CDR3: CASSLEPGFSYEQYF
size: once
J: TRBJ2-7
D: .
V: TRBV7-6